The clone carrying this TCR beta chain has a handful of counts. TCRdb's table, derived via immunoSEQ multiplex PCR, lists solely in-frame clones and lacks some. The table has roughly 250,000 clones, approximately 90% seen once. The record originates from a study of blood T cell repertoires in COVID-19. Sample: PBMCs or T cells enriched from blood (not recorded which). The receptor's source is a woman aged 18-29 years who had recovered from COVID-19.

CDR3 residues: CASSQGAVATNEKLFF. As DNA, the CDR3 is TGTGCCAGCAGCCAAGGGGCAGTTGCAACTAATGAAAAACTGTTTTTT. The chain uses TRBV3-1 (or the pseudogene TRBV3-2) and TRBJ1-4; no definite D call. The V gene lost 1 base and the J gene lost 0 bases, with 9 bases spanning the gap. This CDR3 has 16 amino acids. The germline V gene has CDR1 LGHDT and CDR2 YNNKEL (reference sequence).